One sample yielded the 28 T cell receptor beta chains listed below, sequenced in a study of regulatory T cells in long-lasting Graves disease. Construction of the TCR beta libraries employed iRepertoire HTBI primers in conjunction with Arm-PCR of CDR3 regions. TCRdb re-derived calls from the multiplex PCR reads in MiXCR, one entry per CDR3 protein. This sample has 650,000 to 700,000 distinct CDR3 sequences, with about 32% found just once. Time point specified: persistent/refractory GD, antithyroid drugs over 5 years with positive TRAb. PBMCs provided the RNA from which the TCR library was made. The material sequenced was peripheral blood mononuclear cells (PBMCs), taken when the disease was refractory, from a patient treated with antithyroid drugs. These receptors were taken from a female donor with Graves disease.

A few counts support this clonotype. The V call is TRBV9, the J call TRBJ1-2; D is unclear. Looked up from germline, CDR1 is SGDLS and CDR2 is YYNGEE. V dropped 0 bases and J dropped 7 bases, with 13 bases sitting between them. CDR3 size: 14 residues. DNA for the CDR3: TGTGCCAGCAGCGTAGCTACTGACGGAGGTGGCTACACCTTC. Residues: CASSVATDGGGYTF.

The genes are TRBV3-1 and TRBJ1-1; 8 bases align to TRBD1. J was trimmed by 8 bases and V by 6 bases; bases with no gene match: 5. CDR3 length: 12 residues. The V gene's germline CDR1 is LGHDT and CDR2 YNNKEL (reference sequence). Here the CDR3 reads CASSLWTGEAFF. The CDR3 nucleotides read TGTGCCAGCAGTCTTTGGACAGGGGAAGCTTTCTTT.

This clonotype showed up just a few times. The genes are TRBV29-1 and TRBJ2-5; D call uncertain. Trimming stripped 3 bases from V and 1 base from J, with 9 bases between. There are 13 residues in the CDR3. CDR1 SQVTM and CDR2 ANQGSEA come from the germline V gene. This chain's CDR3 is CSVDLAVQETQYF. The CDR3 DNA reads TGCAGCGTTGACTTGGCGGTCCAAGAGACCCAGTACTTC.

The rearrangement uses TRBV19 and TRBJ1-2; D ambiguous. The CDR3 totals 14 residues. The germline gives CDR1 LNHDA, CDR2 SQIVND (reference sequence). V lost 2 bases, J lost 0 bases, and 7 bases lay in between. This chain's CDR3 is CASSILEANYGYTF. The CDR3 coding sequence is TGTGCCAGTAGTATACTAGAGGCTAACTATGGCTACACCTTC.

This clonotype has a handful of counts. This rearrangement joins TRBV5-1 to TRBJ2-7; TRBD1 aligns across 10 bases. V shed 4 bases, J shed 2 bases, and the junction held 6 bases outside the gene matches. The CDR3 loop spans 15 amino acids. Germline assignment: CDR1 SGHRS and CDR2 YFSETQ. CDR3 region: CASSPRTGGTYEQYF. Here the CDR3 DNA reads TGCGCCAGCAGCCCTCGGACAGGGGGAACCTACGAGCAGTACTTC.

Only a few counts were recorded for this clonotype. The chain uses TRBV29-1 and TRBJ1-2; 7 bases are a match to TRBD1. CDR3 size: 13 residues. CDR1 is SQVTM, CDR2 ANQGSEA, per germline. V lost 7 bases to trimming and J lost 1 base; unmatched junction nucleotides: 6. CDR3 bases: TGCAGCGAGGGGACAGACAATAACTATGGCTACACCTTC. Amino acids: CSEGTDNNYGYTF. The full variable domain, in which reference TRBV29-1 and TRBJ1-2 provide the parts outside the CDR3, is SAVISQKPSRDICQRGTSLTIQCQVDSQVTMMFWYRQQPGQSLTLIATANQGSEATYESGFVIDKFPISRPNLTFSTLTVSNMSPEDSSIYLCSEGTDNNYGYTFGSGTRLTVV.

The chain joins TRBV10-3 to TRBJ1-5, with D uncertain. Trimming removed 2 bases at V and 0 bases at J, with 11 bases between. The CDR3 loop spans 16 amino acids. The V gene's germline CDR1 is ENHRY and CDR2 SYGVKD. The CDR3 region has the DNA TGTGCCATCAGTGAGGCAGAGAGATATAGCAATCAGCCCCAGCATTTT. Protein product: CAISEAERYSNQPQHF.

J is TRBJ2-6 and V is TRBV5-6, with 10 nucleotides matching TRBD1. This CDR3 has 19 amino acids. Per germline, CDR1 SGHDT and CDR2 YYEEEE. V lost 2 bases and J lost 0; bases outside the gene matches: 8. CDR3 protein: CASSFRRDRGISGANVLTF. In DNA form, the CDR3 reads TGTGCCAGCAGCTTTCGGAGGGACAGGGGTATCTCTGGGGCCAACGTCCTGACTTTC.

J is TRBJ1-2 and V is TRBV9; D may be TRBD1 (6 bases). Germline loops: CDR1 SGDLS, CDR2 YYNGEE. The CDR3 sequence is 14 residues long. V lost 0 bases, J lost 5 bases, and 11 bases lay in between. The CDR3 reads CASSVDTGRYGYTF. DNA of the CDR3: TGTGCCAGCAGCGTAGATACAGGGAGGTATGGCTACACCTTC. The complete variable domain, with remaining parts taken from reference TRBV9 and TRBJ1-2, reads DSGVTQTPKHLITATGQRVTLRCSPRSGDLSVYWYQQSLDQGLQFLIQYYNGEERAKGNILERFSAQQFPDLHSELNLSSLELGDSALYFCASSVDTGRYGYTFGSGTRLTVV.

This clonotype occurred many times. The rearrangement uses TRBV28 and TRBJ2-7, with D maybe TRBD1 (6 bases). This CDR3 has 15 residues. The V gene lost 10 bases and the J gene lost 6 bases, with 25 bases spanning the gap. Germline CDR1 is MDHEN and CDR2 is SYDVKM. CDR3 nucleotide sequence: TGTGCCATCCAGGCCCGACAGGTGGGGGTCATCGAGCAGTACTTC. It encodes CAIQARQVGVIEQYF.

A note on this clonotype: This likely stems from a read error, as it lies one base from a far larger clone. The chain recombines TRBV28 with TRBJ2-1; 13 positions agree with TRBD2. Germline V gives CDR1 MDHEN, CDR2 SYDVKM. This CDR3 is 14 amino acids long. Trimming removed 8 bases from V and 9 bases from J; junction bases left unmatched: 7. The DNA for the CDR3 is TGTGCCAGCGGCGCCGGACTAGCGGGAGCTGAGCAGTTCTTC. It is translated as CASGAGLAGAEQFF.

In its sample, this clonotype was seen a few times. V gene TRBV29-1 combines with J gene TRBJ1-1, with 10 positions matching TRBD1. Trimming cost V 5 bases and J 4 bases; bases outside gene matches: 4. The length of the CDR3 is 13 residues. Per the germline V gene, CDR1 is SQVTM and CDR2 is ANQGSEA. The CDR3 region has the DNA TGCAGCGTTAGGGACAGGGGTGGCACTGAAGCTTTCTTT. Translation: CSVRDRGGTEAFF.

The chain has TRBV30 and TRBJ1-1; 9 nucleotides agree with TRBD1. Germline CDR1 and CDR2: GTSNPN and SVGIG (reference sequence). V lost 0 bases and J lost 7; bases outside the gene matches: 3. The CDR3 totals 13 residues. Here the CDR3 DNA reads TGTGCCTGGAGTGTACGACAGGGGGGTGAAGCTTTCTTT. It is translated as CAWSVRQGGEAFF.

This clonotype was counted a few times. The V call is TRBV28, the J call TRBJ1-2, with a tentative D call TRBD1 (5 bases). The length of the CDR3 is 15 residues. Trimming cost V 3 bases and J 8 bases, with 19 bases left between them. Germline V gives CDR1 MDHEN, CDR2 SYDVKM. CDR3 in DNA: TGTGCCAGCAGTTTCCACGGGGCAGGGTTTCAGGGCTACACCTTC. Its translation: CASSFHGAGFQGYTF.

V and J are TRBV7-9 and TRBJ2-1; a weak D match, TRBD1 (5 bases). Trimming stripped 1 base from V and 14 bases from J, with 9 bases between. There are 11 residues in the CDR3. Germline CDR1 reads SEHNR; CDR2 reads FQNEAQ (reference sequence). The CDR3 sequence: CASSLETEEFF. In DNA form, the CDR3 reads TGTGCCAGCAGCTTAGAGACAGAGGAGTTCTTC.

Ten or more counts support this clonotype. The CDR3 DNA sequence: TGTGCCAGCAGCGGTGACCGCGTACAAGGCTACACCTTC. This sequence encodes CASSGDRVQGYTF. This chain connects TRBV2 to TRBJ1-2; D remains ambiguous. Per germline, CDR1 SNHLY and CDR2 FYNNEI. The CDR3 is 13 residues long. The V end lost 6 bases, the J end lost 8 bases, and 16 bases lay between the germline ends.

The gene calls are TRBV12-3 or TRBV12-4 and TRBJ1-2, with TRBD1 matching 8 bases. CDR3 length: 14 amino acids. Trimming cost V 6 bases and J 6 bases; bases outside gene matches: 9. The CDR3 nucleotides are TGTGCCAGCAGCATCGGACAGGGAGCAAATGGCTACACCTTC. Protein: CASSIGQGANGYTF.

The chain couples TRBV25-1 to TRBJ2-7, with TRBD1 matching 7 bases. Germline-derived CDR1 and CDR2 are MGHDK and SYGVNS. The CDR3 contains 12 residues. V lost 10 bases and J lost 2; bases outside the gene matches: 5. The CDR3 sequence is CATSRGTYEQYF. CDR3 nucleotide sequence: TGTGCCACGAGCAGGGGGACCTACGAGCAGTACTTC.

The chain joins TRBV7-2 to TRBJ1-5; D uncertain. Trimming shortened V by 6 bases and J by 7 bases, and 10 bases separated the two germline ends. CDR3 size: 12 residues. Germline V CDR1 and CDR2: SGHTA, FQGNSA. In DNA, the CDR3 is TGTGCCAGCAGTTCCCTTCGACAGCCCCAGCATTTT. Its protein is CASSSLRQPQHF.

This chain uses TRBV11-3 with TRBJ2-7, with D perhaps assigned TRBD1 or TRBD2 (5 bases each). Germline V lookup: CDR1 SGHNT, CDR2 YENEEA. V lost 3 bases and J lost 3, with 15 bases in between. CDR3 length: 15 amino acids. CDR3 bases: TGTGCCAGCAGCTTGCGTTCGGGACCGGACTACGAGCAGTACTTC. It translates to CASSLRSGPDYEQYF.

This clonotype occurred a few times. The rearrangement joins TRBV29-1 to TRBJ1-6; TRBD1 matches 7 bases. The CDR3 contains 13 residues. Germline-derived CDR1 and CDR2 are SQVTM and ANQGSEA. With 4 bases clipped from V and 8 bases from J, the junction kept 5 bases outside the gene matches. For the CDR3, the DNA is TGCAGCGTTGCCACAGGGGTTGATTCACCCCTCCACTTT. Its translation is CSVATGVDSPLHF.

Note on this clonotype: This sequence may be a read error, since a much larger clone differs from it by one base. This chain uses TRBV10-3 with TRBJ1-4, with 7 bases lining up with TRBD1. The CDR3 is 13 amino acids. Germline CDR1 ENHRY, CDR2 SYGVKD. CDR3 in amino acids: CASSTGVREKPFF. Written as DNA, the CDR3 is TGTGCCAGCAGTACAGGGGTCCGAGAAAAACCGTTTTTT.

The V gene is TRBV6-2 or TRBV6-3, the J gene TRBJ2-7; a weak D match, TRBD1 (5 bases). The V gene lost 2 bases and the J gene lost 2 bases, with 13 bases spanning the gap. CDR1 MNHEY and CDR2 SVGEGT come from the germline V gene. The CDR3 sequence is 15 residues long. In DNA, the CDR3 is TGTGCCAGCAGTTACCGGTGGGGCAAGGCCTACGAGCAGTACTTC. This gives the protein CASSYRWGKAYEQYF.

The chain carries TRBV30 and TRBJ1-5; D is unresolved. V lost 2 bases to trimming and J lost 7 bases, with 18 bases between them. This CDR3 has 15 amino acids. Looked up from germline, CDR1 is GTSNPN and CDR2 is SVGIG (reference sequence). DNA for the CDR3: TGTGCCTGGAGTCGGCGGAGAGACGGGTGGCAGCCCCAGCATTTT. Encoded protein: CAWSRRRDGWQPQHF.

This clonotype occurred many times. The chain employs TRBV20-1 and TRBJ2-3; 8 nucleotides line up with TRBD2. Germline-derived CDR1 and CDR2 are DFQATT and SNEGSKA (reference sequence). CDR3 length: 16 amino acids. The junction had 10 bases not matched to a gene; V was cut back by 3 bases and J by 2 bases. CDR3 protein: CSASRREAGVTDTQYF. CDR3 DNA sequence: TGCAGTGCTAGTCGGCGGGAAGCGGGAGTCACAGATACGCAGTATTTT.

The chain employs TRBV12-5 and TRBJ2-1, with 7 bases lining up with TRBD1. V was pared by 4 bases and J by 6 bases, with 9 bases of the junction left unmatched. The V gene's germline CDR1 is LGHNT and CDR2 FRNRAP. This CDR3 region has 15 residues. Here the CDR3 reads CASGSITGAGNEQFF. The CDR3 DNA reads TGTGCTAGTGGTTCCATAACAGGGGCCGGCAATGAGCAGTTCTTC.

This clonotype was found a few times. This chain joins TRBV29-1 and TRBJ1-1; no firm D call. CDR3 length: 12 amino acids. Germline V lookup: CDR1 SQVTM, CDR2 ANQGSEA. Deletions cut 6 bases from V and 0 bases from J, with 8 bases between. Written as DNA, the CDR3 is TGCAGCGTCGGGGTATTGAACACTGAAGCTTTCTTT. Protein product: CSVGVLNTEAFF.

This chain joins TRBV11-2 and TRBJ1-1; TRBD1 matches at 7 bases. This CDR3 contains 15 residues. The V gene's germline CDR1 is SGHAT and CDR2 FQNNGV. V shed 5 bases, J shed 2 bases, and the junction held 8 bases outside the gene matches. Written as DNA, the CDR3 is TGTGCCAGCAGCCTCAACAGGGGAGTAAACACTGAAGCTTTCTTT. Translated, it gives CASSLNRGVNTEAFF. Combining the CDR3 with reference TRBV11-2 and TRBJ1-1 gives the whole variable domain EAGVAQSPRYKIIEKRQSVAFWCNPISGHATLYWYQQILGQGPKLLIQFQNNGVVDDSQLPKDRFSAERLKGVDSTLKIQPAKLEDSAVYLCASSLNRGVNTEAFFGQGTRLTVV.